This T cell receptor beta chain comes out of a study of PD-1 blockade in classical Hodgkin lymphoma. Study-wide results and caveats: Healthy donors reportedly exceeded newly diagnosed patients in baseline TCR diversity.

The time point is: newly diagnosed, previously untreated cHL patient sample. From thawed PBMCs, CD4+ T cells were purified using magnetic negative selection. Comment on this clone: Its target is unknown.

Using immunoSEQ multiplex PCR, the repertoire was profiled, and TCRdb retains in-frame clones only, with some absent. The sample contains about 16,000 clones, roughly 90% of which appear only once. From germline, CDR1 is MDHEN and CDR2 SYDVKM. The CDR3 covers 17 residues. V dropped 4 bases and J dropped 1; count of bases not matched to a gene: 9. V gene TRBV28 combines with J gene TRBJ1-5; 8 nucleotides match TRBD1. The sequencing sample was made of CD4+ T cells from blood. The TCR originated in a human donor with classical Hodgkin lymphoma. CDR3 residues: CASSSSSQGVSNQPQHF. The CDR3 DNA reads TGTGCCAGCAGTTCCTCCTCACAGGGGGTGAGCAATCAGCCCCAGCATTTT. Filled out from reference TRBV28 and TRBJ1-5, the complete variable domain reads DVKVTQSSRYLVKRTGEKVFLECVQDMDHENMFWYRQDPGLGLRLIYFSYDVKMKEKGDIPEGYSVSREKKERFSLILESASTNQTSMYLCASSSSSQGVSNQPQHFGDGTRLSIL.